The entry that follows covers one T cell receptor (beta chain) sequence. The sample belongs to a study of cytomegalovirus exposure and HLA in healthy donors. Per germline, CDR1 LNHDA and CDR2 SQIVND (reference sequence). The trim removed 5 bases at V and 11 bases at J, leaving 9 bases unmatched. This CDR3 spans 13 amino acids. The study ran its PCR with 60 Vbeta and 13 Jbeta primers. Method: immunoSEQ multiplex PCR; TCRdb's copy keeps in-frame clones and lacks some. The profile covers under 130,000 clones, with roughly 85% appearing a single time and around 3% taken by the ten largest. Sequencing used PBMCs. This TCR derives from a woman aged 40 to 49 in good health and CMV-seronegative. The chain joins TRBV19 to TRBJ1-5; TRBD1 matches at 7 bases. CDR3 in amino acids: CASSGQENRAQHF. The CDR3 nucleotides are TGTGCCAGTAGTGGACAGGAGAACAGAGCCCAGCATTTT.